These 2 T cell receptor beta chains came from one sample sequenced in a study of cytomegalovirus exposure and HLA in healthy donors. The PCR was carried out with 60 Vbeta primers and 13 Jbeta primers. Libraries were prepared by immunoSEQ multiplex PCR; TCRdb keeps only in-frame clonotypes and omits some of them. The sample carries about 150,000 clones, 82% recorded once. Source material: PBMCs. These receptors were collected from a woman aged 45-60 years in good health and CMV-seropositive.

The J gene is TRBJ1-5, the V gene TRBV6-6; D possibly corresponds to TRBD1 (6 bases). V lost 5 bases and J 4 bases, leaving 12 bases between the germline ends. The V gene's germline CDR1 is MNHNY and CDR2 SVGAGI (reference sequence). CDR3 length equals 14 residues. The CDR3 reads CASSTGFRNQPQHF. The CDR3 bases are TGTGCCAGCAGTACAGGGTTTCGGAATCAGCCCCAGCATTTT.

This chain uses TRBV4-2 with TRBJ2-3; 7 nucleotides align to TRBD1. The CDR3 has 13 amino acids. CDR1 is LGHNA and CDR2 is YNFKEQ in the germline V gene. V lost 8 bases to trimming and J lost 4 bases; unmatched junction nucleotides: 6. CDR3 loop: CASGTERPDTQYF. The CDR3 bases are TGTGCCAGCGGGACAGAACGCCCAGATACGCAGTATTTT.